These T cell receptor beta chains were read from a single sample in a study of blood T cell repertoires in COVID-19. Libraries were prepared by immunoSEQ multiplex PCR; TCRdb keeps only in-frame clonotypes and omits some of them. Of over 200,000 clones listed, 70% to 90% are singletons. The sample comprised peripheral blood. The receptors stem from a woman under 30 who had recovered from COVID-19. Each CDR3 is given with its conserved first and last residue. Size tells how often a clone was seen (once, few, many) or the class of an expanded clone, and some rows leave it out.

v_call: TRBV19; clone_size: NA; j_call: TRBJ1-3; cdr3_aa: CASSIDSSGNTIYF
v_call: TRBV27; clone_size: NA; j_call: TRBJ1-2; cdr3_aa: CASSLDPRTVNYGYTF
v_call: TRBV3-1/TRBV3-2; clone_size: NA; j_call: TRBJ1-4; cdr3_aa: CASSQMGQEINEKLFF
v_call: TRBV7-9; clone_size: NA; j_call: TRBJ2-3; cdr3_aa: CASSLTGLGDTQYF
v_call: TRBV4-3; clone_size: NA; j_call: TRBJ1-2; cdr3_aa: CASSFTTERYGYTF
v_call: TRBV10-3; clone_size: NA; j_call: TRBJ1-1; cdr3_aa: CAIRKGPDTEAFF
v_call: TRBV7-2; clone_size: once; j_call: TRBJ1-2; cdr3_aa: CASSLGGEYGYTF
v_call: TRBV5-4; clone_size: NA; j_call: TRBJ2-5; cdr3_aa: CASSFGGRAQETQYF
v_call: TRBV7-2; clone_size: NA; j_call: TRBJ1-5; cdr3_aa: CASSYDPGSNQPQHF
v_call: TRBV6-5; clone_size: NA; j_call: TRBJ1-1; cdr3_aa: CASSSPRQGQTEAFF
v_call: TRBV7-3; clone_size: few; j_call: TRBJ2-3; cdr3_aa: CASSLSALSTDTQYF
v_call: TRBV2; clone_size: once; j_call: TRBJ1-5; cdr3_aa: CASSLQGRRQPQHF
v_call: TRBV27; clone_size: few; j_call: TRBJ2-1; cdr3_aa: CASSSIAGVSNNEQFF
v_call: TRBV9; clone_size: NA; j_call: TRBJ1-1; cdr3_aa: CASSVSGVGTEAFF
v_call: TRBV9; clone_size: NA; j_call: TRBJ2-7; cdr3_aa: CASSSWGGYEQYF
v_call: TRBV27; clone_size: NA; j_call: TRBJ1-2; cdr3_aa: CASSSSAGIRSYGYTF
v_call: TRBV12-3/TRBV12-4; clone_size: NA; j_call: TRBJ2-1; cdr3_aa: CASSLGGDREQFF
v_call: TRBV7-2; clone_size: once; j_call: TRBJ2-3; cdr3_aa: CASSLARFGITDTQYF
v_call: TRBV6-2/TRBV6-3; clone_size: NA; j_call: TRBJ1-1; cdr3_aa: CASSWLTGGTGAFF
v_call: TRBV25-1; clone_size: NA; j_call: TRBJ2-1; cdr3_aa: CASSGRGREQFF
v_call: TRBV19; clone_size: NA; j_call: TRBJ2-7; cdr3_aa: CASSIQGYEQYF
v_call: TRBV5-1; clone_size: NA; j_call: TRBJ2-1; cdr3_aa: CASSVSGNSHNEQFF
v_call: TRBV11-2; clone_size: once; j_call: TRBJ1-1; cdr3_aa: CASSFRDRVTEAFF
v_call: TRBV29-1; clone_size: NA; j_call: TRBJ1-2; cdr3_aa: CSGRVSGLPYGYTF
v_call: TRBV27; clone_size: NA; j_call: TRBJ2-5; cdr3_aa: CASSLAVGLQETQYF
v_call: TRBV5-1; clone_size: NA; j_call: TRBJ2-1; cdr3_aa: CASSYGQGSINEQFF
v_call: TRBV19; clone_size: NA; j_call: TRBJ2-1; cdr3_aa: CASTTSGAYNEQFF
v_call: TRBV29-1; clone_size: NA; j_call: TRBJ2-2; cdr3_aa: CSVGGKNTGELFF
v_call: TRBV29-1; clone_size: NA; j_call: TRBJ2-2; cdr3_aa: CSARPSANTGELFF
v_call: TRBV21-1; clone_size: NA; j_call: TRBJ2-7; cdr3_aa: CASSKFPGLDEQYF
v_call: TRBV7-8; clone_size: NA; j_call: TRBJ2-5; cdr3_aa: CASSLYFLAGVEETQYF
v_call: TRBV5-1; clone_size: once; j_call: TRBJ2-2; cdr3_aa: CASSLPQGGTGELFF
v_call: TRBV6-5; clone_size: NA; j_call: TRBJ1-2; cdr3_aa: CASSYGDRGGNGYTF
v_call: TRBV7-3; clone_size: NA; j_call: TRBJ2-5; cdr3_aa: CASSSGGLETQYF
v_call: TRBV7-9; clone_size: NA; j_call: TRBJ1-5; cdr3_aa: CASSFGGPTQPQHF
v_call: TRBV12-3/TRBV12-4; clone_size: NA; j_call: TRBJ1-2; cdr3_aa: CASRTGGGGYTF
v_call: TRBV4-2; clone_size: NA; j_call: TRBJ2-5; cdr3_aa: CASSQRQDFQETQYF
v_call: TRBV4-3; clone_size: NA; j_call: TRBJ1-5; cdr3_aa: CASSQVLNQPQHF
v_call: TRBV7-2; clone_size: NA; j_call: TRBJ2-3; cdr3_aa: CASSFSRFTDTQYF
v_call: TRBV9; clone_size: once; j_call: TRBJ2-3; cdr3_aa: CASSPGRLAGAGDTQYF
v_call: TRBV24-1; clone_size: few; j_call: TRBJ2-1; cdr3_aa: CATSDPGASSYNEQFF
v_call: TRBV5-1; clone_size: NA; j_call: TRBJ1-1; cdr3_aa: CASSLYKNTEAFF
v_call: TRBV7-6; clone_size: NA; j_call: TRBJ2-2; cdr3_aa: CASSVTGEVITGELFF
v_call: TRBV7-2; clone_size: NA; j_call: TRBJ2-1; cdr3_aa: CASLLHYNEQFF
v_call: TRBV18; clone_size: NA; j_call: TRBJ1-1; cdr3_aa: CASSPLAGTNTEAFF
v_call: TRBV4-1; clone_size: NA; j_call: TRBJ2-1; cdr3_aa: CASSQGAHPGVKNNEQFF
v_call: TRBV14; clone_size: once; j_call: TRBJ1-3; cdr3_aa: CASSRGSLGGNTIYF
v_call: TRBV6-5; clone_size: NA; j_call: TRBJ1-6; cdr3_aa: CASTPAATHNSPLHF
v_call: TRBV11-2; clone_size: NA; j_call: TRBJ1-1; cdr3_aa: CASSPRDRGQAFF
v_call: TRBV19; clone_size: NA; j_call: TRBJ2-1; cdr3_aa: CASSNGITGANEQFF
v_call: TRBV6-2/TRBV6-3; clone_size: NA; j_call: TRBJ2-2; cdr3_aa: CASSYSSYTGELFF
v_call: TRBV19; clone_size: NA; j_call: TRBJ2-7; cdr3_aa: CASSITRGQSYEQYF
v_call: TRBV30; clone_size: few; j_call: TRBJ2-7; cdr3_aa: CAWGQVAEQYF
v_call: TRBV5-8; clone_size: once; j_call: TRBJ2-1; cdr3_aa: CAKKQGASYNEQFF
v_call: TRBV6-5; clone_size: once; j_call: TRBJ2-1; cdr3_aa: CASRGSGTPWGEQFF
v_call: TRBV5-1; clone_size: once; j_call: TRBJ2-1; cdr3_aa: CASSPVSGLGGGNEQFF
v_call: TRBV7-9; clone_size: NA; j_call: TRBJ1-2; cdr3_aa: CASSFGGIDGYTF
v_call: TRBV27; clone_size: NA; j_call: TRBJ2-7; cdr3_aa: CASSLNSYYEQYF
v_call: TRBV19; clone_size: few; j_call: TRBJ2-7; cdr3_aa: CASSISGQGPEQYF
v_call: TRBV30; clone_size: NA; j_call: TRBJ2-1; cdr3_aa: CAWEGTGASYNEQFF